The TCR beta chain described here comes from a study of T cells after yellow fever vaccination (dated by TCRdb to the late 2010s). With respect to the entire study: The SMART-Seq v4 Ultra Low Input RNA kit was used to prepare libraries from fractions with low cell numbers. To follow T-cell clones before and after both primary and booster YFV17D yellow fever vaccination, bulk TCR alpha and beta repertoires underwent longitudinal sequencing. Two healthy male donors made up the cohort, one aged 18 to 29 years and the other aged 30 to 40 years. Bulk PBMC replicates and cell subsets were isolated from blood drawn at multiple timepoints before and after both primary and secondary immunization. Points the paper makes about the study in general: A small fraction of clonotypes appeared in both the CD4 and CD8 compartments, likely as a result of convergent recombination. Computational filtering was required because FACS-sorted repertoires could contain abundant contaminating clonotypes from the bulk population. Compared with the primary T-cell response, the secondary T-cell response was weaker but faster, peaking on day 5 rather than day 15. Because the study included only a couple of donors, the extent to which the findings can be generalized is limited. Most clones expanded after primary vaccination were re-detected after the booster (just under 97% of CD4 and more than 70% of CD8), suggesting broad memory maintenance.

TCR cDNA was synthesized by 5'RACE template switching, which introduced a universal primer site and unique molecular identifiers. cDNA synthesis was primed from both the TCR alpha and TCR beta constant segments. Libraries were amplified in two PCR steps, with sample barcodes and sequencing adapters added in the second step. Libraries were sequenced on Illumina HiSeq 2500 (2x100 bp) or NovaSeq (2x150 bp). The authors' pipeline ran thus. MIGEC was used to demultiplex reads and collapse the reads into UMI consensus sequences, and MiXCR was used for V(D)J alignment. Clonotypes responding to the vaccine were identified with edgeR on replicate PBMC samples, with the criteria of FDR below 0.01 and a log2 fold change above 5 up to day 15. Each bulk clonotype was labeled CD4 or CD8 based on which sequenced repertoire, CD4 or CD8, contained the clonotype at higher abundance. Clones were called with MiXCR by TCRdb after fastp trimmed the public reads at Q25, and only in-frame beta chains were retained. One record per CDR3 amino acid sequence lists the most common genes and DNA. These V and J calls originate from TCRdb's pipeline instead of the authors' own analysis. In this sample the table shows some 350,000 distinct CDR3 sequences, over 5% of which occur a single time. The top ten hold 15% of the sample.

The V end loses 6 bases and the J end loses 4 bases, and a stretch of 15 bases separates them. In the germline V gene, CDR1 corresponds to ENHRY and CDR2 to SYGVKD. The CDR3 covers 14 residues, taking in both the cysteine and the phenylalanine. The only DNA kept is the CDR3, 42 bases in frame from the first base. According to the study, the label for this sample's treatment or condition signals: live attenuated yellow fever vaccine strain. Two biological replicates of bulk PBMCs were collected at each blood-draw timepoint. PBMCs were isolated from peripheral blood using a standard Ficoll-Paque protocol. TriZol was used to extract RNA from bulk PBMCs, CD4 and CD8 fractions, and dextramer-positive and dextramer-negative fractions. In its sample, this clonotype was seen many times. Its binding antigen is unknown. No clone much larger than this one lies a single base away; base qualities are absent.

This sample comprised PBMCs, obtained 5 days after the yellow fever booster vaccination. This chain is built from TRBV10-3 and TRBJ2-5; tentative D gene TRBD2, with 6 bases matching. The receptor's source is a young man who received the YFV17D yellow fever vaccine. The CDR3 protein sequence reads: CAISWTKGAETQYF. The DNA is TGTGCCATCAGCTGGACTAAGGGTGCAGAGACCCAGTACTTC.